This T cell receptor beta chain stems from a study of lymphopenia after photon versus proton radiotherapy. The ends were cut back, 4 bases at V and 8 bases at J, with 17 bases in the middle. The germline V gene encodes CDR1 GTSNPN and CDR2 SVGIG (reference sequence). The CDR3 spans 14 residues. Generated by immunoSEQ multiplex PCR, the TCRdb table keeps only in-frame clones and is missing some. The sample consists of around 20,000 clones, 75% to 95% of them appearing once. The sequence was collected from a man in his fifties or sixties with pancreatic cancer. The chain recombines TRBV30 with TRBJ1-4, with a possible D match to TRBD1 (6 bases). Material: peripheral blood, obtained from a patient treated with photon-based radiotherapy. Here the CDR3 DNA reads TGTGCCTGGAATGAACAGGGATTAGGGGAAAAACTGTTTTTT. Its translation is CAWNEQGLGEKLFF.